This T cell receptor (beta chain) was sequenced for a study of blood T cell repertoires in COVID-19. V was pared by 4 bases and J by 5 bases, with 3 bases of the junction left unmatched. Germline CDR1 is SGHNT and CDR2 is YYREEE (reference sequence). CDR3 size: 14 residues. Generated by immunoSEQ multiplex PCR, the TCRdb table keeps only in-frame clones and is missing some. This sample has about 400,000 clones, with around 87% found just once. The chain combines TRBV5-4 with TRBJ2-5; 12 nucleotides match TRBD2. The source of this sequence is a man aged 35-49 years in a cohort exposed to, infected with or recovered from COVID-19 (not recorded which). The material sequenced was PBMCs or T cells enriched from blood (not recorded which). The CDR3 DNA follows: TGTGCCAGCAGCCCCCTAGCGGGAGGGGAGACCCAGTACTTC. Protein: CASSPLAGGETQYF.